The 5 T cell receptor beta chains below all came from one sample that was sequenced in a study of T-cell reconstitution after alpha-beta-depleted transplantation in children. Unique molecular identifiers were incorporated when the TCRbeta library was constructed. MiXCR, run by TCRdb on the PCR reads, gives a single entry per CDR3 protein. The sample includes hundreds of thousands of distinct CDR3 sequences, 10% to 15% of them seen just once. Sequenced material: PBMCs, mostly from graft donor cells, taken 360 days after TCRalphabeta/CD19-depleted stem cell transplant. Receptors were obtained from a male patient younger than 18 who had a stem cell transplant for acute myeloid leukemia, so the T cells may come from the graft donor.

This clonotype was observed a few times. This rearrangement joins TRBV29-1 to TRBJ2-3; no reliable D call. Germline CDR1 is SQVTM and CDR2 is ANQGSEA. The CDR3 covers 12 residues. Trimming took 2 bases from V and 3 from J, leaving 6 bases between them. DNA of the CDR3: TGCAGCGTTGAACAAGATACAGATACGCAGTATTTT. This codes for CSVEQDTDTQYF.

This clonotype was seen more than once but under ten times. As DNA, the CDR3 is TGTGCCAGCAGCGGTACAGGGTTCCCGAACAATGAGCAGTTCTTC. It translates to CASSGTGFPNNEQFF. The chain combines TRBV7-3 with TRBJ2-1, with a weak D call TRBD1 (6 bases). The CDR3 runs 15 residues. CDR1 SGHTA and CDR2 FQGTGA come from the germline V gene. V shed 5 bases and J shed 5 bases, with 16 bases lying between them.

Many counts were recorded for this clonotype. CDR3 sequence: CASSIILGRETQYF. CDR3 bases: TGTGCCAGCAGCATAATACTAGGACGAGAGACCCAGTACTTC. The chain is built from TRBV12-3 or TRBV12-4 and TRBJ2-5; the D gene is possibly TRBD2 (5 bases). This CDR3 has 14 amino acids. V lost 6 bases and J lost 4, with 15 bases in between.

Points on this clonotype: The junction and the germline gene differ at one end; a read error may be behind it. The gene calls are TRBV27 and TRBJ1-3; D is undetermined. Looked up from germline, CDR1 is MNHEY and CDR2 is SMNVEV (reference sequence). The CDR3 is 9 residues long. CDR3: CATRNTIYF. CDR3 nucleotides: TGCGCTACTAGAAACACCATATATTTT.

The chain has TRBV4-2 and TRBJ2-1; D not certain. Germline V CDR1 and CDR2: LGHNA, YNFKEQ. This CDR3 region has 14 residues. V lost 1 base to trimming and J lost 7 bases, with 11 bases between them. The CDR3 region is CASSQGVAENEQFF. The CDR3, as DNA: TGTGCCAGCAGCCAAGGGGTCGCGGAGAATGAGCAGTTCTTC.